Below are 25 T cell receptor beta chains sequenced from a single sample in a study of T cell repertoires in cytomegalovirus infection. Their specific antigens are unknown. TCRdb redid the calling of the reads with MiXCR, one entry per CDR3 protein. The data hold 900,000 to 950,000 distinct CDR3 sequences, with less than 35% observed a single time. This sample comprised cultured CD8+ T cells from PBMCs, obtained from culture after CMV antigen stimulation. All receptors derive from a human donor in good health (CMV status not recorded). Some clones in this sample may be carry-over from other donors' samples.

This clonotype has only a few counts. For the CDR3, the DNA is TGTGCCAGCAGCTCGACAGGCGAGCAGTACTTC. Encoded protein: CASSSTGEQYF. The V call is TRBV7-6, the J call TRBJ2-7, with a possible D match to TRBD1 (6 bases). CDR1 is SGHVS, CDR2 FNYEAQ, per germline. The V and J ends lost 4 bases and 6 bases respectively, with 7 bases between them. The CDR3 totals 11 residues.

The chain recombines TRBV7-9 with TRBJ2-5; TRBD2 agrees at 13 bases. V trimming: 5 bases; J trimming: 5 bases; junction bases outside the gene matches: 8. Germline values: CDR1 SEHNR, CDR2 FQNEAQ (reference sequence). The CDR3 covers 16 residues. Written as DNA, the CDR3 is TGTGCCAGCAGCACGGGACTAGCGGGGCCCCTGGAGACCCAGTACTTC. Translating it yields CASSTGLAGPLETQYF.

This clonotype has more than one count but fewer than ten. This chain uses TRBV19 with TRBJ1-1; D ambiguous. There are 14 residues in the CDR3. Germline V gene lookup returns CDR1 LNHDA and CDR2 SQIVND (reference sequence). V lost 4 bases, J lost 3 bases, and 12 bases lay in between. CDR3 residues: CASSREAWYTEAFF. The DNA for the CDR3 is TGTGCCAGTAGTAGGGAGGCGTGGTACACTGAAGCTTTCTTT.

This clonotype has only a few counts. The J gene is TRBJ1-5, the V gene TRBV12-3 or TRBV12-4, with D tentatively TRBD1 (5 bases). The length of the CDR3 is 15 residues. Trimming shortened V by 6 bases and J by 6 bases, and 18 bases separated the two germline ends. CDR3 residues: CASSPLTGGGQPQHF. The CDR3, as DNA: TGTGCCAGCAGCCCTCTTACCGGGGGAGGTCAGCCCCAGCATTTT.

This chain uses TRBV5-6 with TRBJ2-7; D gene unclear. V was clipped by 7 bases and J by 6 bases, with 14 bases between them. Germline V gives CDR1 SGHDT, CDR2 YYEEEE. The CDR3 is made up of 12 amino acids. The CDR3 sequence: CASAPMDGEQYF. The DNA for the CDR3 is TGTGCCAGCGCCCCGATGGACGGCGAGCAGTACTTC.

This clonotype was recorded only once. The chain recombines TRBV9 with TRBJ1-4, with D perhaps TRBD1 (5 bases). With 4 bases removed from V and 6 bases from J, the gap between germline ends came to 10 bases. Germline CDR1 SGDLS, CDR2 YYNGEE. The CDR3 contains 13 residues. The CDR3 nucleotides are TGTGCCAGCAGCCACCTAGGGGATGAAAAACTGTTTTTT. Translation: CASSHLGDEKLFF.

This clonotype was observed many times. The chain uses TRBV7-2 and TRBJ2-5; a weak D match, TRBD2 (5 bases). CDR1 is SGHTA, CDR2 FQGNSA, per germline. Trimming took 7 bases from V and 5 from J, leaving 14 bases between them. This CDR3 has 13 amino acids. CDR3: CASTPIPGETQYF. CDR3 nucleotide sequence: TGTGCCAGCACCCCGATACCGGGGGAGACCCAGTACTTC.

This chain uses TRBV12-3 or TRBV12-4 with TRBJ2-3; D gene uncertain. The CDR3 has 16 residues. V dropped 2 bases and J dropped 1 base, with 13 bases sitting between them. The CDR3 sequence is CASSLWSRPGTDTQYF. In nucleotides, the CDR3 is TGTGCCAGCAGTTTATGGTCCAGGCCGGGCACAGATACGCAGTATTTT.

This clonotype was seen ten or more times. This chain connects TRBV15 to TRBJ1-2; 7 nucleotides line up with TRBD1. The CDR3 runs to 14 residues. Germline CDR1 reads LNHNV; CDR2 reads YYDKDF (reference sequence). V trimming: 1 base; J trimming: 2 bases; junction bases outside the gene matches: 1. In nucleotides, the CDR3 is TGTGCCACCAGCAGAGCGACAGGGAACTATGGCTACACCTTC. Its translation is CATSRATGNYGYTF.

The V and J genes are TRBV2 and TRBJ1-6; no firm D call. CDR1 is SNHLY and CDR2 is FYNNEI in the germline V gene. CDR3 length equals 13 residues. V was shortened by 2 bases and J by 8 bases, with 7 bases between the two germline ends. The CDR3 protein is CASSERPYSPLHF. CDR3 bases: TGTGCCAGCAGTGAAAGGCCTTATTCACCCCTCCACTTT. Full variable domain (outside the CDR3, taken from reference TRBV2 and TRBJ1-6): EPEVTQTPSHQVTQMGQEVILRCVPISNHLYFYWYRQILGQKVEFLVSFYNNEISEKSEIFDDQFSVERPDGSNFTLKIRSTKLEDSAMYFCASSERPYSPLHFGNGTRLTVT.

As DNA, the CDR3 is TGTGCCAGCAGACGACGGGTAGCAACGGCAGAAGATACGCAGTATTTT. Translated: CASRRRVATAEDTQYF. The chain has TRBV5-5 and TRBJ2-3; D is unresolved. The CDR3 contains 16 residues. Trimming took 5 bases from V and 5 from J, leaving 21 bases between them. The germline V gene has CDR1 SGHKS and CDR2 YYEKEE (reference sequence).

The chain has TRBV7-6 and TRBJ2-2; possibly TRBD1 for D (5 bases). Germline V gene lookup returns CDR1 SGHVS and CDR2 FNYEAQ. The V end lost 2 bases, the J end lost 0 bases, and 16 bases lay between the germline ends. The CDR3 totals 18 residues. CDR3 sequence: CASSLPRQFTTNTGELFF. The CDR3 bases are TGTGCCAGCAGCTTACCGCGACAGTTTACTACGAACACCGGGGAGCTGTTTTTT.

This clonotype was observed a few times. CDR3 loop: CASRNQGEGSGANVLTF. The CDR3 DNA sequence: TGTGCCAGCAGGAATCAGGGCGAAGGCTCTGGGGCCAACGTCCTGACTTTC. V is TRBV7-9 and J is TRBJ2-6; tentatively, D is TRBD1 (5 bases). V was clipped by 6 bases and J by 0 bases, with 15 bases between them. CDR3 size: 17 residues. Germline CDR1 is SEHNR and CDR2 is FQNEAQ (reference sequence). The variable domain in full, completed from reference TRBV7-9 and TRBJ2-6, reads DTGVSQNPRHKITKRGQNVTFRCDPISEHNRLYWYRQTLGQGPEFLTYFQNEAQLEKSRLLSDRFSAERPKGSFSTLEIQRTEQGDSAMYLCASRNQGEGSGANVLTFGAGSRLTVL.

The chain carries TRBV9 and TRBJ1-1, with D tentatively TRBD1 (5 bases). The CDR3 is made up of 14 amino acids. CDR1 is SGDLS, CDR2 YYNGEE, per germline. V lost 3 bases and J 2 bases, leaving 11 bases between the germline ends. The CDR3 DNA reads TGTGCCAGCAGCGCTCGGACAAGTAACACTGAAGCTTTCTTT. Translation gives CASSARTSNTEAFF.

This clonotype was seen more than once but under ten times. V and J are TRBV10-3 and TRBJ2-7; a weak D match, TRBD1 (6 bases). The germline V gene encodes CDR1 ENHRY and CDR2 SYGVKD. The CDR3 is made up of 18 amino acids. The ends were cut back, 6 bases at V and 2 bases at J, with 26 bases in the middle. The CDR3 sequence: CAIRKTSRDTRSPYEQYF. In DNA form, the CDR3 reads TGTGCCATCAGAAAGACAAGCCGGGACACACGTTCCCCCTACGAGCAGTACTTC.

The sample holds a few counts of this clonotype. This sequence joins TRBV19 and TRBJ1-5, with D uncertain. The germline V and J ends were trimmed by 3 bases and 2 bases, with 17 bases remaining between them. Per the germline V gene, CDR1 is LNHDA and CDR2 is SQIVND (reference sequence). CDR3 length: 17 amino acids. DNA for the CDR3: TGTGCCAGTAGTATTCTGAGGAACCTGGGTGGCAATCAGCCCCAGCATTTT. Its translation: CASSILRNLGGNQPQHF.

V and J are TRBV5-1 and TRBJ2-5; 9 positions match TRBD1. Germline trimming cut 4 bases from V and 4 bases from J; bases unmatched to any gene: 5. There are 14 residues in the CDR3. The germline gives CDR1 SGHRS, CDR2 YFSETQ. The CDR3: CASSLWTGVETQYF. In nucleotides, the CDR3 is TGCGCCAGCAGCCTCTGGACAGGGGTAGAGACCCAGTACTTC.

V is TRBV28 and J is TRBJ2-7, with 9 bases lining up with TRBD2. The junction had 5 bases not matched to a gene; V was cut back by 5 bases and J by 3 bases. Germline V gene data show CDR1 as MDHEN and CDR2 as SYDVKM. CDR3 length: 14 residues. Here the CDR3 DNA reads TGTGCCAGCAGTCGGCGACTAGCGGACTACGAGCAGTACTTC. As protein: CASSRRLADYEQYF.

The sample holds a few counts of this clonotype. The V gene is TRBV10-1, the J gene TRBJ1-2; D uncertain. Trimming removed 2 bases at V and 0 bases at J, with 10 bases between. CDR3 length equals 15 residues. Germline assignment: CDR1 WNHNN and CDR2 SYGVQD (reference sequence). The CDR3 here is CASSETAGTNYGYTF. The CDR3 DNA is TGCGCCAGCAGTGAGACCGCCGGGACTAACTATGGCTACACCTTC.

The chain combines TRBV2 with TRBJ1-3, with unresolved D. Germline CDR1 is SNHLY and CDR2 is FYNNEI. The CDR3 is 15 amino acids. The V end was cut by 6 bases, the J end by 5 bases, with 17 bases between. CDR3 region: CASSASGALRNTIYF. CDR3 coding DNA: TGTGCCAGCAGCGCCTCAGGAGCCTTGAGAAACACCATATATTTT.

The chain links TRBV5-1 to TRBJ2-7; the D is unclear. Trimming left V 3 bases short and J 2 bases short, with 15 bases between. This CDR3 has 15 residues. Per germline, CDR1 SGHRS and CDR2 YFSETQ. The CDR3 sequence: CASSSWGGLAYEQYF. The CDR3 bases are TGCGCCAGCAGCTCGTGGGGTGGGCTAGCCTACGAGCAGTACTTC.

The V and J genes are TRBV7-9 and TRBJ1-1; tentatively, D is TRBD1 (5 bases). Germline lookup yields CDR1 SEHNR and CDR2 FQNEAQ (reference sequence). Trimming stripped 4 bases from V and 7 bases from J, with 10 bases between. This CDR3 has 12 residues. CDR3 loop: CASSSLGVEAFF. CDR3 DNA sequence: TGTGCCAGCAGCTCCCTGGGGGTTGAAGCTTTCTTT.

The rearrangement links TRBV28 to TRBJ1-4; no definite D call. Trimming shortened V by 5 bases and J by 0 bases, and 10 bases separated the two germline ends. The CDR3 sequence is 15 residues long. Germline V gene data show CDR1 as MDHEN and CDR2 as SYDVKM. Written as DNA, the CDR3 is TGTGCCAGCAGTGCCGGGGATGCAACTAATGAAAAACTGTTTTTT. This translates into CASSAGDATNEKLFF.

The chain has TRBV6-5 and TRBJ2-3, with 11 nucleotides matching TRBD2. Germline V CDR1 and CDR2: MNHEY, SVGAGI. The CDR3 has 17 residues. Trimming at V came to 1 base and at J to 5 bases, leaving 8 bases not matched to a gene. The CDR3 loop reads CASSYLLAGAAGDTQYF. CDR3 coding DNA: TGTGCCAGCAGTTACTTACTAGCGGGGGCAGCCGGAGATACGCAGTATTTT.

Only a few counts were recorded for this clonotype. This chain links TRBV12-3 or TRBV12-4 with TRBJ1-2, with D hard to call. The germline V and J ends were trimmed by 10 bases and 8 bases, with 11 bases remaining between them. This CDR3 contains 10 residues. CDR3 in DNA: TGTGCCACCGCCTCACAAGGCTACACCTTC. Translated, it gives CATASQGYTF.